The entry below gives a single TCR beta chain sequence along with its context. This specimen belongs to a study of blood T cell repertoires in COVID-19. In the study's own analysis: Reference gene primer amplification gave nucleated cell count estimates. Repertoires were generated with immunoSEQ multiplex PCR, while TCRdb's copy carries only in-frame clones and drops some. Clone size and the V and J calls come from that table; the DNA yielded D and trimming. Altogether under 500,000 clones are present, around 89% being singletons, with the ten largest covering about 4.5%. V was pared by 1 base and J by 1 base, with 6 bases between. This CDR3 region has 14 residues. Germline loops: CDR1 SGHTS, CDR2 YDEGEE.

The rearrangement links TRBV5-8 to TRBJ1-5; weak D call: TRBD1 (5 bases). This clonotype originated in a woman aged 30 to 39 with acute or convalescent COVID-19. Sequencing used peripheral blood. This chain's CDR3 is CASSLWGSNQPQHF. The CDR3 region has the DNA TGTGCCAGCAGCTTGTGGGGCAGCAATCAGCCCCAGCATTTT.